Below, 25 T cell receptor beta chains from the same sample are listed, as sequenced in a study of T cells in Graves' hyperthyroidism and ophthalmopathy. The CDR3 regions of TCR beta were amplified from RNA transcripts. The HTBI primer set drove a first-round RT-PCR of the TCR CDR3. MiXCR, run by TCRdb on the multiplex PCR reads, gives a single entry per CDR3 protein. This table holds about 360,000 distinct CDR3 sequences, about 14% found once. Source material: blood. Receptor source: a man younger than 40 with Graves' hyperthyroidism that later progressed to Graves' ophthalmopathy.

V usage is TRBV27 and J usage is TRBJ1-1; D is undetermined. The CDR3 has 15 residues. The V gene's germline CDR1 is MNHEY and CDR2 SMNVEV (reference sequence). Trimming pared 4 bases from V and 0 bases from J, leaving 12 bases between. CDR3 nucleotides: TGTGCCAGCAGTTCATCCACGGGTTTGAACACTGAAGCTTTCTTT. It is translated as CASSSSTGLNTEAFF.

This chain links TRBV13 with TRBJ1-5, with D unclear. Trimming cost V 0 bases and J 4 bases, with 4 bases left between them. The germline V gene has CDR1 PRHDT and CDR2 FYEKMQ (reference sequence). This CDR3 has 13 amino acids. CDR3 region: CASSLGWNQPQHF. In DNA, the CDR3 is TGTGCCAGCAGCTTAGGCTGGAATCAGCCCCAGCATTTT.

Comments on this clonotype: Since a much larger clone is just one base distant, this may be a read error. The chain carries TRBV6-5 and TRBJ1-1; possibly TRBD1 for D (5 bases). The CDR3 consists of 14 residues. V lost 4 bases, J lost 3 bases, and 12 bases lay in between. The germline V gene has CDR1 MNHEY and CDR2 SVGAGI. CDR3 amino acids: CASSSLIQDTEAFF. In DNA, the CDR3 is TGTGCCAGCAGTTCGCTTATACAGGACACTGAAGCTTTCTTT.

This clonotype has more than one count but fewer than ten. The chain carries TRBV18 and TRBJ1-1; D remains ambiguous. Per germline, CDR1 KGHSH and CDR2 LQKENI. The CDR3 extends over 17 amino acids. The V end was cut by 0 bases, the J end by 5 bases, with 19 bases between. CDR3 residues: CASSPPRHSSVWTEAFF. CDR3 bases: TGTGCCAGCTCACCACCGAGACATTCCTCAGTTTGGACTGAAGCTTTCTTT. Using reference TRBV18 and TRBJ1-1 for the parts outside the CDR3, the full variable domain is NAGVMQNPRHLVRRRGQEARLRCSPMKGHSHVYWYRQLPEEGLKFMVYLQKENIIDESGMPKERFSAEFPKEGPSILRIQQVVRGDSAAYFCASSPPRHSSVWTEAFFGQGTRLTVV.

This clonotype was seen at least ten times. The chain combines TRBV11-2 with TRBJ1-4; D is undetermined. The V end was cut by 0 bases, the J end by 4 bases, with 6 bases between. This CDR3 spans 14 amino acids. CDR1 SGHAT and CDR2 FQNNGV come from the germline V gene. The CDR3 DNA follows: TGTGCCAGCAGCTTAGAAGGTAGTAATGAAAAACTGTTTTTT. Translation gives CASSLEGSNEKLFF.

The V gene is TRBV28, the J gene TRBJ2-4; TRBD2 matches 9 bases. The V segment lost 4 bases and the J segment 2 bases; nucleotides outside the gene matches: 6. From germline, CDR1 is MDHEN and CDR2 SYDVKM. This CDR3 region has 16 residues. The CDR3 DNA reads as TGTGCCAGCAGTTCGAGACTAGCGGCAACCAAAAACATTCAGTACTTC. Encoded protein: CASSSRLAATKNIQYF.

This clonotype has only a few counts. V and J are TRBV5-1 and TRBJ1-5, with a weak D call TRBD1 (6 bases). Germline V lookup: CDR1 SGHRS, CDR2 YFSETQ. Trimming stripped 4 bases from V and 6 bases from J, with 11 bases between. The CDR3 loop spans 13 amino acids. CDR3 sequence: CASSVEGVQPQHF. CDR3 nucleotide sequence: TGCGCCAGCAGCGTGGAGGGGGTTCAGCCCCAGCATTTT.

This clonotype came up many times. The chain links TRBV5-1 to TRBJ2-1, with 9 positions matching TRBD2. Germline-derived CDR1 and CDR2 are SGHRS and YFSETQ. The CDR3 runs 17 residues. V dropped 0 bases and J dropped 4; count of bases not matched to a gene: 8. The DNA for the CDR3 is TGCGCCAGCAGCTTGGGTTTTAGCGGGGGAGGGTACAATGAGCAGTTCTTC. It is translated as CASSLGFSGGGYNEQFF.

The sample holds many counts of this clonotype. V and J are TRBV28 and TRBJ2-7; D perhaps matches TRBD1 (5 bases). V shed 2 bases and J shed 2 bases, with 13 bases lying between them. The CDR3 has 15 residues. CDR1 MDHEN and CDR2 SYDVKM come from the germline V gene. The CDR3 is CASSLAPGHAYEQYF. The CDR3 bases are TGTGCCAGCAGTTTAGCCCCCGGACACGCCTACGAGCAGTACTTC.

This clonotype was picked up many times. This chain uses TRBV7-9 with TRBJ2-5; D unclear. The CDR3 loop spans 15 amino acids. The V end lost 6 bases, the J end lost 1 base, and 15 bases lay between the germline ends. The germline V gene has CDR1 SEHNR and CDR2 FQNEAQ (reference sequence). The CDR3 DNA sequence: TGTGCCAGCAGTTCCTTCGAAGGCATCCAAGAGACCCAGTACTTC. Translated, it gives CASSSFEGIQETQYF.

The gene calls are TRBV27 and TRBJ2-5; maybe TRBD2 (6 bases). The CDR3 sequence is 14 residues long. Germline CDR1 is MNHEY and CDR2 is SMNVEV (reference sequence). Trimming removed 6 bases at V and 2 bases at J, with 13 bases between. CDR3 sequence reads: CASRGWDLQETQYF. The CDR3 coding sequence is TGTGCCAGCAGAGGGTGGGACTTACAAGAGACCCAGTACTTC.

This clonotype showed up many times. The CDR3 protein is CAWSVGPPGTQYF. In nucleotides, the CDR3 is TGTGCCTGGAGTGTAGGGCCCCCCGGGACCCAGTACTTC. This rearrangement joins TRBV30 to TRBJ2-5; D is unresolved. Germline loops: CDR1 GTSNPN, CDR2 SVGIG (reference sequence). The CDR3 length is 13 residues. V was shortened by 0 bases and J by 7 bases, with 12 bases between the two germline ends.

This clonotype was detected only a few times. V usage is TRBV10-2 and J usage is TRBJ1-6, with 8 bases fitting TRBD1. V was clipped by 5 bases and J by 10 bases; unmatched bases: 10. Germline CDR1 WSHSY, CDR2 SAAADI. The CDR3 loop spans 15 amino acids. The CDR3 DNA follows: TGCGCCAGCAGTTCCGGACAGGGTGGTTACTCACCCCTCCACTTT. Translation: CASSSGQGGYSPLHF.

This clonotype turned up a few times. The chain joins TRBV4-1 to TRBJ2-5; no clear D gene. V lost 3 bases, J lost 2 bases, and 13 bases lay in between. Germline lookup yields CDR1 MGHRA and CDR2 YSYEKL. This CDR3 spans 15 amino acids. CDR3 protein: CASSHSLLIQETQYF. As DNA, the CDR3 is TGCGCCAGCAGCCACTCCTTACTCATACAAGAGACCCAGTACTTC.

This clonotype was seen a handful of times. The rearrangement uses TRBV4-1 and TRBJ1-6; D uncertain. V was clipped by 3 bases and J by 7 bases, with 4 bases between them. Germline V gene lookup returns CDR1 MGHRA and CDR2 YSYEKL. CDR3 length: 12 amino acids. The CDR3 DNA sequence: TGCGCCAGCAGCCATGGAAATTCACCCCTCCACTTT. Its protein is CASSHGNSPLHF.

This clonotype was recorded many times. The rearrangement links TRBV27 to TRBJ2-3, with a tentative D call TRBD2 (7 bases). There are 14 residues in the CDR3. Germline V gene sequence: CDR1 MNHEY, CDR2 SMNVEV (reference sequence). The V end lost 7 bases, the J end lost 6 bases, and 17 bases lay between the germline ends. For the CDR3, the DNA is TGTGCCAGCACCACGACCGCGGGGGCGGATACGCAGTATTTT. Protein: CASTTTAGADTQYF.

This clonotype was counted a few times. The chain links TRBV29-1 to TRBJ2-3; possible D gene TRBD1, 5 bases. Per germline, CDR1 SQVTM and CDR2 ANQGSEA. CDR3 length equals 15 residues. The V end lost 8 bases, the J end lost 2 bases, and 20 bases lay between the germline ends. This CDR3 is CSISTGAALTDTQYF. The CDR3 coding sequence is TGCAGCATATCCACAGGTGCGGCCCTCACAGATACGCAGTATTTT.

The CDR3 region has the DNA TGTGCCACCAGCAGGCGGGACAGGGGGTACGGGGAGCTGTTTTTT. Protein product: CATSRRDRGYGELFF. The gene calls are TRBV15 and TRBJ2-2; 11 bases map to TRBD1. This CDR3 region has 15 residues. Germline V gene sequence: CDR1 LNHNV, CDR2 YYDKDF (reference sequence). Unmatched junction bases numbered 4, after V lost 3 bases and J lost 7 bases. Using reference TRBV15 and TRBJ2-2 for the parts outside the CDR3, the full variable domain is DAMVIQNPRYQVTQFGKPVTLSCSQTLNHNVMYWYQQKSSQAPKLLFHYYDKDFNNEADTPDNFQSRRPNTSFCFLDIRSPGLGDTAMYLCATSRRDRGYGELFFGEGSRLTVL.

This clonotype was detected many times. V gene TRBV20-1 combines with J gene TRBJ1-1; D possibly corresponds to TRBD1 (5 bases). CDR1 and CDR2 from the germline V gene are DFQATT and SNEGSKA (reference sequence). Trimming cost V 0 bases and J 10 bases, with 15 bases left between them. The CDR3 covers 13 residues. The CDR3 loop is CSARDPHSGGAFF. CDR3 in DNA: TGCAGTGCTAGAGATCCCCACTCTGGGGGAGCTTTCTTT.

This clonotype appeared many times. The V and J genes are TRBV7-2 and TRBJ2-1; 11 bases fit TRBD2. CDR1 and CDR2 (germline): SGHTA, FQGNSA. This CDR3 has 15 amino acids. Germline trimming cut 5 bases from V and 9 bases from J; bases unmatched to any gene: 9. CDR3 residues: CASSPNSGGAVEQFF. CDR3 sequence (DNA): TGTGCCAGCAGCCCAAATAGCGGGGGGGCCGTTGAGCAGTTCTTC.

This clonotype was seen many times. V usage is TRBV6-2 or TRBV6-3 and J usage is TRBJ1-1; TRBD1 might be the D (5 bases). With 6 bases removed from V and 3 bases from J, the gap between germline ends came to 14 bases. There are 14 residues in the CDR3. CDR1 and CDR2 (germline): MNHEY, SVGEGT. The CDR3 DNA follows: TGTGCCAGCAGCGAGTCCCGGGACTACACTGAAGCTTTCTTT. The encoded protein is CASSESRDYTEAFF.

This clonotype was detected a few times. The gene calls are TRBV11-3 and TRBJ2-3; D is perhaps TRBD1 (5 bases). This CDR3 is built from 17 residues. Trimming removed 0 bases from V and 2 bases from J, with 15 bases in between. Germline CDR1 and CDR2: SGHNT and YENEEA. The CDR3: CASSLEDGQGTTDTQYF. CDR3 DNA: TGTGCCAGCAGCTTAGAGGACGGCCAGGGCACCACAGATACGCAGTATTTT.

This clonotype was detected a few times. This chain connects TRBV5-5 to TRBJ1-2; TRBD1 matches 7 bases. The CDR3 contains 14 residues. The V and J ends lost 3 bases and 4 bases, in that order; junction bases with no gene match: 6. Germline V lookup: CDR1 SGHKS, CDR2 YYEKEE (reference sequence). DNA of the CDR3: TGTGCCAGCAGCTCGTTGACAGGGTTCTATGGCTACACCTTC. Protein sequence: CASSSLTGFYGYTF.

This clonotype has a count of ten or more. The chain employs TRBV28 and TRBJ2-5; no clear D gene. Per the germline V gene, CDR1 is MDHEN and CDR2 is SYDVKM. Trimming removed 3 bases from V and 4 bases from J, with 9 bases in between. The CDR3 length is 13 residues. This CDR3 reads CASSFVFGETQYF. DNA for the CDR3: TGTGCCAGCAGTTTTGTGTTCGGAGAGACCCAGTACTTC.

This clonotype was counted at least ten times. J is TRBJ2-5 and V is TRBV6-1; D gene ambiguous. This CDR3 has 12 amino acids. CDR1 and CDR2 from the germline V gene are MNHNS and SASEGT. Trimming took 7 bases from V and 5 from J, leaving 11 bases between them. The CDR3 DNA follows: TGTGCCAGCACGAACAGAAGGGAGACCCAGTACTTC. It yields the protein CASTNRRETQYF.